These 18 T cell receptor beta chains originate from one sample sequenced in a study of regulatory T cells in long-lasting Graves disease. Building the TCR beta libraries relied on iRepertoire HTBI primers, and CDR3 regions underwent Arm-PCR. A single record per CDR3 protein comes from TCRdb applying MiXCR to the multiplex PCR reads. Here the sample spans hundreds of thousands of distinct CDR3 sequences, over 15% being singletons. Stated time point: newly diagnosed GD, antithyroid drugs for less than 3 months. Scientists built the TCR library using RNA that was extracted from PBMCs. This sample also belongs to another study, concerning T cells in Graves' hyperthyroidism and ophthalmopathy.

Material: peripheral blood mononuclear cells (PBMCs), obtained at new diagnosis, from a patient treated with antithyroid drugs. The receptors were sampled from a woman in her twenties or thirties with Graves disease.

There are a few counts of this clonotype. In DNA form, the CDR3 reads TGTGCCAGCAGCCTCAGGTACTCTGGGGCCAACGTCCTGACTTTC. This codes for CASSLRYSGANVLTF. The chain uses TRBV11-2 and TRBJ2-6; D remains ambiguous. This CDR3 is built from 15 residues. Germline V CDR1 and CDR2: SGHAT, FQNNGV. The V gene lost 5 bases and the J gene lost 0 bases, with 8 bases spanning the gap.

This clonotype was counted ten times or more. V gene TRBV20-1 combines with J gene TRBJ1-6; weak D call: TRBD1 (5 bases). Per germline, CDR1 DFQATT and CDR2 SNEGSKA (reference sequence). V lost 4 bases and J 8 bases, leaving 27 bases between the germline ends. This CDR3 is 18 amino acids long. CDR3 coding DNA: TGCAGTGCTACTAGGACGAATCCGGGACCGCGAGTGGATTCACCCCTCCACTTT. It codes for CSATRTNPGPRVDSPLHF.

Ten or more counts support this clonotype. V and J are TRBV11-1 and TRBJ2-3, with TRBD2 identical over 7 bases. The CDR3 runs to 14 residues. Trimming removed 5 bases from V and 7 bases from J; junction bases left unmatched: 9. In germline, CDR1 is SGHAT, CDR2 FQDESV (reference sequence). The CDR3 nucleotides read TGTGCCAGCAGCAAGAGCGGGAATCGAAATACGCAGTATTTT. Residues: CASSKSGNRNTQYF.

A note on this clonotype: A much larger clone sits a single nucleotide away, making a read error possible. V gene TRBV6-1 combines with J gene TRBJ1-1; a possible D gene is TRBD1 (6 bases). Per the germline V gene, CDR1 is MNHNS and CDR2 is SASEGT. The CDR3 consists of 15 residues. V lost 3 bases and J 5 bases, leaving 16 bases between the germline ends. Here the CDR3 DNA reads TGTGCCAGCAGTGATTCCCGAGGGGGGGAGACTGAAGCTTTCTTT. Its translation is CASSDSRGGETEAFF.

This clonotype was detected ten times or more. V gene TRBV28 combines with J gene TRBJ1-6; weak D call: TRBD1 (5 bases). V gave up 6 bases and J gave up 9 bases, with 9 bases separating them. This CDR3 has 12 residues. Germline V CDR1 and CDR2: MDHEN, SYDVKM. Here the CDR3 DNA reads TGTGCCAGCAGAGGGGTTACTTCACCCCTCCACTTT. Translation: CASRGVTSPLHF. The full variable domain, in which reference TRBV28 and TRBJ1-6 provide the parts outside the CDR3, is DVKVTQSSRYLVKRTGEKVFLECVQDMDHENMFWYRQDPGLGLRLIYFSYDVKMKEKGDIPEGYSVSREKKERFSLILESASTNQTSMYLCASRGVTSPLHFGNGTRLTVT.

J is TRBJ2-5 and V is TRBV5-4; 10 nucleotides match TRBD2. This CDR3 has 16 amino acids. The J segment lost 5 bases and the V segment lost 3 bases, leaving 10 bases of the junction unmatched. The germline V gene encodes CDR1 SGHNT and CDR2 YYREEE (reference sequence). The CDR3 coding sequence is TGTGCCAGCAGCTGGGTAGCGGGAGGCGTCGGGGAGACCCAGTACTTC. Translating gives CASSWVAGGVGETQYF.

The CDR3 DNA sequence: TGCAGCGTGGGGCCAGGGGGAGACACTGAAGCTTTCTTT. Amino acid sequence: CSVGPGGDTEAFF. The chain links TRBV29-1 to TRBJ1-1; 7 bases line up with TRBD1. The V gene end was trimmed by 6 bases and the J gene end by 3 bases; junction bases not matched to a gene: 7. CDR3 length: 13 amino acids. The germline gives CDR1 SQVTM, CDR2 ANQGSEA.

This clonotype was counted many times. This sequence joins TRBV18 and TRBJ2-2, with a possible D match to TRBD2 (5 bases). CDR1 and CDR2 (germline): KGHSH, LQKENI. This CDR3 comprises 16 residues. The V end was cut by 1 base, the J end by 6 bases, with 15 bases between. As DNA, the CDR3 is TGTGCCAGCTCACCACTAAGCGGTGAAAGGCCCGGGGAGCTGTTTTTT. It specifies CASSPLSGERPGELFF.

This clonotype was seen ten or more times. V and J are TRBV30 and TRBJ2-2; 8 positions agree with TRBD2. The CDR3 totals 15 residues. J lost 3 bases, V lost 3 bases, and 6 bases had no gene match. Germline V gene sequence: CDR1 GTSNPN, CDR2 SVGIG (reference sequence). CDR3 sequence reads: CAWRDAGGHTGELFF. The CDR3 DNA sequence: TGTGCCTGGAGAGATGCGGGAGGTCACACCGGGGAGCTGTTTTTT. The whole variable domain, remainder taken from reference TRBV30 and TRBJ2-2, is SQTIHQWPATLVQPVGSPLSLECTVEGTSNPNLYWYRQAAGRGLQLLFYSVGIGQISSEVPQNLSASRPQDRQFILSSKKLLLSDSGFYLCAWRDAGGHTGELFFGEGSRLTVL.

At least ten counts were recorded for this clonotype. Its ends do not fully match the called genes, so a read error is possible. The chain recombines TRBV5-1 with TRBJ2-1, with D uncertain. The CDR3 has 15 residues. Germline CDR1 and CDR2: SGHRS and YFSETQ. The chain's CDR3 is CASSFPRSSYNEQFF. CDR3 coding DNA: TGTGCCAGCAGTTTCCCTCGTTCGTCGTACAATGAGCAGTTCTTC.

This clonotype was detected many times. This chain joins TRBV18 and TRBJ1-6, with 8 bases lining up with TRBD1. The germline V gene encodes CDR1 KGHSH and CDR2 LQKENI. The junction had 4 bases not matched to a gene; V was cut back by 1 base and J by 8 bases. The CDR3 consists of 15 residues. CDR3 sequence reads: CASSPLTGGDSPLHF. CDR3 sequence (DNA): TGTGCCAGCTCACCACTCACAGGGGGGGATTCACCCCTCCACTTT.

This clonotype was counted at least ten times. The chain employs TRBV11-2 and TRBJ2-3; 8 positions match TRBD2. After removal of 3 bases from V and 2 bases from J, the junction contained 10 bases not matched to a gene. Germline V CDR1 and CDR2: SGHAT, FQNNGV. The CDR3 contains 17 residues. CDR3 nucleotides: TGTGCCAGCAGCTTTGCCTACCTTAGCGGGGTCACAGATACGCAGTATTTT. Its protein product is CASSFAYLSGVTDTQYF.

This clonotype was recorded at least ten times. The chain recombines TRBV3-1 with TRBJ1-2; no reliable D call. The V end lost 4 bases, the J end lost 10 bases, and 13 bases lay between the germline ends. The CDR3 runs 12 residues. CDR1 and CDR2 from the germline V gene are LGHDT and YNNKEL (reference sequence). This CDR3 is CASSRGGYLYTF. The CDR3 nucleotides read TGTGCCAGCAGCCGAGGAGGATACCTCTACACCTTC. Filled out from reference TRBV3-1 and TRBJ1-2, the complete variable domain reads DTAVSQTPKYLVTQMGNDKSIKCEQNLGHDTMYWYKQDSKKFLKIMFSYNNKELIINETVPNRFSPKSPDKAHLNLHINSLELGDSAVYFCASSRGGYLYTFGSGTRLTVV.

This clonotype showed up many times. This chain links TRBV20-1 with TRBJ2-5; 8 nucleotides match TRBD1. With 1 base clipped from V and 5 bases from J, the junction kept 6 bases outside the gene matches. Per the germline V gene, CDR1 is DFQATT and CDR2 is SNEGSKA (reference sequence). This CDR3 has 14 amino acids. This CDR3 reads CSARGTGFAETQYF. In DNA, the CDR3 is TGCAGTGCTAGAGGGACAGGGTTTGCGGAGACCCAGTACTTC.

The J gene is TRBJ1-1, the V gene TRBV6-1; 9 bases are a match to TRBD1. CDR3 length equals 15 residues. Germline CDR1 is MNHNS and CDR2 is SASEGT. V lost 7 bases, J lost 9 bases, and 15 bases stayed unmatched. The CDR3 nucleotides read TGTGCCAGCAAGGGGACAGGGCGATCAACTAAGAAAGCTTTCTTT. Protein product: CASKGTGRSTKKAFF.

This rearrangement joins TRBV25-1 to TRBJ2-7, with D tentatively TRBD1 (5 bases). With 6 bases removed from V and 0 bases from J, the gap between germline ends came to 9 bases. In germline, CDR1 is MGHDK, CDR2 SYGVNS. This CDR3 is 13 amino acids long. The chain's CDR3 is CASRDTYSYEQYF. The CDR3 region has the DNA TGTGCCAGCAGGGACACCTACTCCTACGAGCAGTACTTC.

This clonotype has only one observation. The chain uses TRBV4-2 and TRBJ1-1, with 8 positions matching TRBD1. Germline trimming cut 0 bases from V and 7 bases from J; bases unmatched to any gene: 4. This CDR3 is 14 amino acids long. The germline V gene encodes CDR1 LGHNA and CDR2 YNFKEQ. The CDR3 nucleotides read TGTGCCAGCAGCCAAGAGACAGGGGACCTTGAAGCTTTCTTT. Translation gives CASSQETGDLEAFF.

This clonotype was observed a few times. The chain couples TRBV10-3 to TRBJ2-1; 9 bases agree with TRBD2. CDR1 is ENHRY, CDR2 SYGVKD, per germline. The CDR3 consists of 16 residues. Trimming removed 3 bases from V and 0 bases from J; junction bases left unmatched: 3. The CDR3 loop is CAISDPTSGSYNEQFF. The CDR3 region has the DNA TGTGCCATCAGTGATCCGACTAGCGGCTCCTACAATGAGCAGTTCTTC.